The 2 T cell receptor beta chains reported below all come from one sample, sequenced in a study of spatial heterogeneity in lung cancer. Time point described: blood at routine non-recurrence follow-up after resection. Whole RNA from tumor, nontumor lung or frozen PBMC was sequenced unsorted. Using its own MiXCR run on the 5' RACE reads, TCRdb lists one record per CDR3 protein. This table holds under 150,000 distinct CDR3 sequences, 9% to 15% found once. Here the sequenced sample was PBMCs, taken at follow-up. Every receptor here comes from a male donor with early-stage non-small cell lung cancer.

This chain connects TRBV4-1 to TRBJ2-5; weak D call: TRBD2 (5 bases). Germline V gene lookup returns CDR1 MGHRA and CDR2 YSYEKL. The CDR3 covers 15 residues. V lost 0 bases and J 4 bases, leaving 12 bases between the germline ends. CDR3 DNA sequence: TGCGCCAGCAGCCAAGATTGGAGCGGTCCAGAGACCCAGTACTTC. This sequence encodes CASSQDWSGPETQYF.

This clonotype was found a few times. V is TRBV14 and J is TRBJ2-1; 8 bases are a match to TRBD2. V lost 1 base, J lost 3 bases, and 2 bases stayed unmatched. The germline gives CDR1 SGHDN, CDR2 FVKESK. This CDR3 is 15 amino acids long. CDR3 bases: TGTGCCAGCAGCCAAGGGGCGGGGGGCTACAATGAGCAGTTCTTC. This sequence encodes CASSQGAGGYNEQFF.